What follows are 29 T cell receptor beta chains derived from one specimen sequenced in a study of graft-versus-host responses after intestinal transplantation. No antigen has been identified for these receptors. Sequenced by immunoSEQ multiplex PCR; TCRdb stores in-frame clones only, minus some. The sample lists about 88,000 clones; about 95% were seen once. The material sequenced was unstimulated CD4+ T cells sorted from spleen or lymph node cells, taken before transplant. These receptors all stem from a human donor who was the organ donor for an intestinal transplant.

The chain carries TRBV10-1 and TRBJ1-4, with 7 nucleotides matching TRBD1. Trimming at V came to 6 bases and at J to 6 bases, leaving 7 bases not matched to a gene. Looked up from germline, CDR1 is WNHNN and CDR2 is SYGVQD (reference sequence). CDR3 length: 14 residues. The CDR3 nucleotides are TGCGCCAGCAGACCGACAGGGCGACATGAAAAACTGTTTTTT. Protein sequence: CASRPTGRHEKLFF.

The chain carries TRBV30 and TRBJ2-1, with D uncertain. From germline, CDR1 is GTSNPN and CDR2 SVGIG (reference sequence). The CDR3 is 13 residues long. V lost 2 bases to trimming and J lost 5 bases, with 10 bases between them. CDR3 in amino acids: CAWSPLSNNEQFF. The CDR3 DNA is TGTGCCTGGAGTCCCCTAAGCAACAATGAGCAGTTCTTC.

The V gene is TRBV5-1, the J gene TRBJ2-5; D not certain. V was pared by 1 base and J by 3 bases, with 13 bases between. In germline, CDR1 is SGHRS, CDR2 YFSETQ. This CDR3 contains 15 residues. The CDR3 sequence: CASSLSPSPEETQYF. In DNA, the CDR3 is TGCGCCAGCAGCTTGTCCCCCAGCCCGGAAGAGACCCAGTACTTC. Full variable domain (missing parts from reference TRBV5-1 and TRBJ2-5): KAGVTQTPRYLIKTRGQQVTLSCSPISGHRSVSWYQQTPGQGLQFLFEYFSETQRNKGNFPGRFSGRQFSNSRSEMNVSTLELGDSALYLCASSLSPSPEETQYFGPGTRLLVL.

This sequence joins TRBV7-2 and TRBJ1-2; the D gene is possibly TRBD1 (5 bases). Trimming removed 4 bases from V and 4 bases from J, with 16 bases in between. This CDR3 contains 15 residues. Germline lookup yields CDR1 SGHTA and CDR2 FQGNSA. The DNA of the CDR3 is TGTGCCAGCAGCTCCGATCGGGGGGGACTCTATGGCTACACCTTC. Translation: CASSSDRGGLYGYTF. The complete variable domain, with remaining parts taken from reference TRBV7-2 and TRBJ1-2, reads GAGVSQSPSNKVTEKGKDVELRCDPISGHTALYWYRQSLGQGLEFLIYFQGNSAPDKSGLPSDRFSAERTGGSVSTLTIQRTQQEDSAVYLCASSSDRGGLYGYTFGSGTRLTVV.

V usage is TRBV11-3 and J usage is TRBJ2-7; D could derive from TRBD1 or TRBD2 (5 bases each). Germline loops: CDR1 SGHNT, CDR2 YENEEA. The V end was cut by 0 bases, the J end by 4 bases, with 10 bases between. This CDR3 has 14 residues. CDR3 sequence (DNA): TGTGCCAGCAGCTTAGATACAGGAGGTTACGAGCAGTACTTC. Its translation: CASSLDTGGYEQYF.

The J gene is TRBJ1-1, the V gene TRBV6-1, with D possibly TRBD1 on 5 matching bases. V was shortened by 6 bases and J by 3 bases, with 11 bases between the two germline ends. In germline, CDR1 is MNHNS, CDR2 SASEGT. There are 13 residues in the CDR3. CDR3 in amino acids: CASRSLGDTEAFF. The CDR3 DNA follows: TGTGCCAGCAGGAGCCTGGGGGACACTGAAGCTTTCTTT.

The rearrangement joins TRBV28 to TRBJ1-1; TRBD1 might be the D (5 bases). CDR1 MDHEN and CDR2 SYDVKM come from the germline V gene. V lost 5 bases to trimming and J lost 7 bases, with 14 bases between them. The CDR3 spans 13 residues. CDR3: CASSPLWGIEAFF. The CDR3, as DNA: TGTGCCAGCAGTCCACTATGGGGGATTGAAGCTTTCTTT.

The chain couples TRBV5-6 to TRBJ2-3; 11 bases line up with TRBD2. The germline V gene has CDR1 SGHDT and CDR2 YYEEEE. The V and J ends lost 3 bases and 9 bases, in that order; junction bases with no gene match: 15. CDR3 length: 17 residues. Written as DNA, the CDR3 is TGTGCCAGCAGCTCGATCGCCGGGACTAGCGGCCCAAGGACGCAGTATTTT. Translating it yields CASSSIAGTSGPRTQYF.

The chain is built from TRBV7-9 and TRBJ1-6; D is unresolved. Germline V gene data show CDR1 as SEHNR and CDR2 as FQNEAQ (reference sequence). The CDR3 is 16 amino acids. V lost 1 base and J 0 bases, leaving 7 bases between the germline ends. CDR3 sequence (DNA): TGTGCCAGCAGCTTAGGAGAGAGCTCCTATAATTCACCCCTCCACTTT. It specifies CASSLGESSYNSPLHF.

The J gene is TRBJ1-1, the V gene TRBV19, with D perhaps matching TRBD1 (5 bases). Per germline, CDR1 LNHDA and CDR2 SQIVND (reference sequence). V lost 5 bases and J lost 1, with 11 bases in between. The CDR3 extends over 14 amino acids. CDR3 sequence: CASSSGGANTEAFF. The CDR3 region has the DNA TGTGCCAGTAGTTCAGGAGGGGCGAACACTGAAGCTTTCTTT.

V is TRBV27 and J is TRBJ1-6, with D possibly TRBD1 on 6 matching bases. The CDR3 contains 15 residues. Trimming removed 7 bases at V and 6 bases at J, with 16 bases between. The germline V gene has CDR1 MNHEY and CDR2 SMNVEV (reference sequence). CDR3 sequence: CASTPSGQLNSPLHF. The CDR3 DNA reads TGTGCCAGCACTCCCTCCGGACAGCTTAATTCACCCCTCCACTTT.

V usage is TRBV7-2 and J usage is TRBJ2-3, with unresolved D. The CDR3 contains 12 residues. Trimming stripped 0 bases from V and 6 bases from J, with 4 bases between. Germline CDR1 and CDR2: SGHTA and FQGNSA. In DNA form, the CDR3 reads TGTGCCAGCAGCTTAGCTGTCGATACGCAGTATTTT. Translating gives CASSLAVDTQYF.

A few counts support this clone. This chain connects TRBV6-6 to TRBJ1-6; tentative D call: TRBD1 (5 bases). Germline V CDR1 and CDR2: MNHNY, SVGAGI (reference sequence). Between the trimmed V and J ends, which lost 0 bases and 6 bases, there was a span of 6 bases. This CDR3 has 14 residues. DNA for the CDR3: TGTGCCAGCAGTTACTCACAGGCTAATTCACCCCTCCACTTT. Protein product: CASSYSQANSPLHF.

J is TRBJ1-3 and V is TRBV7-3; 10 positions match TRBD1. Germline CDR1 SGHTA, CDR2 FQGTGA. CDR3 size: 16 residues. The ends lost 5 bases at V and 0 bases at J; junction bases unmatched: 4. The CDR3, as DNA: TGTGCCAGCAGCGAGGGACAGGGGCGCTCTGGAAACACCATATATTTT. Amino acid sequence: CASSEGQGRSGNTIYF.

The V call is TRBV5-1, the J call TRBJ2-1; D unclear. With 0 bases removed from V and 5 bases from J, the gap between germline ends came to 30 bases. This CDR3 is built from 21 residues. Germline values: CDR1 SGHRS, CDR2 YFSETQ. CDR3 coding DNA: TGCGCCAGCAGCTTGGGATCCCACACCGATCTTAAGGCCCTTCCAGACAATGAGCAGTTCTTC. It yields the protein CASSLGSHTDLKALPDNEQFF.

The chain joins TRBV10-1 to TRBJ1-1, with no clear D. CDR3 length: 13 amino acids. Between the trimmed V and J ends, which lost 4 bases and 1 base, there was a span of 7 bases. Germline V gives CDR1 WNHNN, CDR2 SYGVQD (reference sequence). Written as DNA, the CDR3 is TGCGCCAGCAGTGGAGGCAGGAACACTGAAGCTTTCTTT. Protein sequence: CASSGGRNTEAFF.

V and J are TRBV7-2 and TRBJ2-1; D gene ambiguous. There are 13 residues in the CDR3. Germline V gene sequence: CDR1 SGHTA, CDR2 FQGNSA. Trimming pared 5 bases from V and 3 bases from J, leaving 8 bases between. The CDR3 DNA reads TGTGCCAGCAGCCTAAGGGACTACAATGAGCAGTTCTTC. This translates into CASSLRDYNEQFF.

The rearrangement uses TRBV11-3 and TRBJ2-5; tentatively, D is TRBD2 (6 bases). The V and J ends lost 6 bases and 4 bases respectively, with 15 bases between them. The CDR3 has 14 residues. Germline V gene lookup returns CDR1 SGHNT and CDR2 YENEEA. CDR3 DNA sequence: TGTGCCAGCAGTCTCGGAGGGGAACTAGAGACCCAGTACTTC. It translates to CASSLGGELETQYF.

The rearrangement links TRBV4-1 to TRBJ2-7; 11 positions agree with TRBD2. V was pared by 2 bases and J by 1 base, with 10 bases of the junction left unmatched. Germline CDR1 reads MGHRA; CDR2 reads YSYEKL. CDR3 length equals 18 residues. The CDR3 spells CASSQRSIAGGTSYEQYF. The CDR3 bases are TGCGCCAGCAGCCAACGATCTATAGCGGGGGGGACGTCCTACGAGCAGTACTTC.

This clone was seen just once. CDR3 residues: CASSLTASGGITDTQYF. The CDR3 bases are TGTGCCAGCAGTTTAACGGCTAGCGGGGGAATTACAGATACGCAGTATTTT. The chain combines TRBV28 with TRBJ2-3; 10 bases agree with TRBD2. The ends lost 2 bases at V and 3 bases at J; junction bases unmatched: 8. CDR1 is MDHEN and CDR2 is SYDVKM in the germline V gene. This CDR3 is 17 amino acids long.

CDR3 in amino acids: CASSDTGEAAFF. DNA of the CDR3: TGTGCCAGCAGTGATACAGGGGAGGCGGCTTTCTTT. The rearrangement joins TRBV6-5 to TRBJ1-1, with TRBD1 identical over 7 bases. The CDR3 has 12 amino acids. Germline V lookup: CDR1 MNHEY, CDR2 SVGAGI. V shed 5 bases, J shed 11 bases, and the junction held 8 bases outside the gene matches.

The rearrangement joins TRBV4-1 to TRBJ1-6; weak D call: TRBD1 (6 bases). CDR3 size: 18 residues. CDR1 is MGHRA, CDR2 YSYEKL, per germline. V lost 4 bases and J lost 0, with 16 bases in between. CDR3 nucleotide sequence: TGCGCCAGCAGCCCGATAAAACAGGGCCTCTCCTATAATTCACCCCTCCACTTT. This translates into CASSPIKQGLSYNSPLHF.

The chain employs TRBV27 and TRBJ2-1; D could derive from TRBD1 or TRBD2 (6 bases each). Germline V gives CDR1 MNHEY, CDR2 SMNVEV (reference sequence). This CDR3 contains 18 residues. The V and J ends lost 1 base and 0 bases respectively, with 16 bases between them. The CDR3: CASSLWPGGVSSYNEQFF. The CDR3 DNA sequence: TGTGCCAGCAGTTTATGGCCCGGGGGCGTATCCTCCTACAATGAGCAGTTCTTC.

The V gene is TRBV6-6, the J gene TRBJ1-5; 8 bases match TRBD1. The CDR3 extends over 16 amino acids. Germline V gene data show CDR1 as MNHNY and CDR2 as SVGAGI (reference sequence). V shed 2 bases, J shed 7 bases, and the junction held 10 bases outside the gene matches. Here the CDR3 reads CASSYVPDRALQPQHF. CDR3 DNA sequence: TGTGCCAGCAGTTACGTTCCGGACAGGGCCTTGCAGCCCCAGCATTTT.

The chain links TRBV5-6 to TRBJ2-6; a possible D gene is TRBD1 (5 bases). The CDR3 totals 13 residues. Trimming took 6 bases from V and 1 from J, leaving 5 bases between them. In germline, CDR1 is SGHDT, CDR2 YYEEEE. CDR3 in DNA: TGTGCCAGCACAGGGTCTGGGGCCAACGTCCTGACTTTC. As protein: CASTGSGANVLTF.

V usage is TRBV9 and J usage is TRBJ2-1; 9 bases agree with TRBD2. Germline V lookup: CDR1 SGDLS, CDR2 YYNGEE. This CDR3 is 15 amino acids long. V gave up 0 bases and J gave up 5 bases; unmatched junction bases: 3. The CDR3 nucleotides read TGTGCCAGCAGCGTAGGCTCTAGCGGGAACAATGAGCAGTTCTTC. As protein: CASSVGSSGNNEQFF.

The V and J genes are TRBV2 and TRBJ1-1; unclear D gene. This CDR3 has 15 residues. V lost 0 bases, J lost 1 base, and 9 bases lay in between. Germline V lookup: CDR1 SNHLY, CDR2 FYNNEI. The DNA of the CDR3 is TGTGCCAGCAGTGAAGCTCCTGGGAGGAACACTGAAGCTTTCTTT. This sequence encodes CASSEAPGRNTEAFF.

The chain couples TRBV21-1 to TRBJ2-7; the table gives TRBD1 as D, unverified against the DNA. TRBV21-1 is designated a pseudogene. There are 18 residues in the CDR3. The CDR3 nucleotides are TGTGCCAGCAGCAAAGTCTATGGGACCGGGACACCTAACTACGAGCAGTACTTC. Translation gives CASSKVYGTGTPNYEQYF.

The V call is TRBV10-3, the J call TRBJ1-1; 9 nucleotides agree with TRBD1. The CDR3 has 19 amino acids. Germline V gene lookup returns CDR1 ENHRY and CDR2 SYGVKD. J gave up 1 base and V 4 bases, and 16 bases lay outside the gene matches. DNA for the CDR3: TGTGCCATCAGTGCACGACCGGGACAGGGAATAGGTACGAACACTGAAGCTTTCTTT. It codes for CAISARPGQGIGTNTEAFF.